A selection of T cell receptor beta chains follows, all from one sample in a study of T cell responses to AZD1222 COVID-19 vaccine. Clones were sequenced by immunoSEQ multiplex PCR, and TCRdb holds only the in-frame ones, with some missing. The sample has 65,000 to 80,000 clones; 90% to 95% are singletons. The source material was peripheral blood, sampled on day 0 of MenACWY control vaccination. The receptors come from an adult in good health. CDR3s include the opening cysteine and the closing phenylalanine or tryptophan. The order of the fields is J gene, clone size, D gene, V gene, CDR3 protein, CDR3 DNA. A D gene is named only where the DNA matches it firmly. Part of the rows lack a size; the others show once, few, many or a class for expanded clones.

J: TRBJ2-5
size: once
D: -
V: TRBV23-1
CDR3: CASSQSTAGTQYF
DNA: TGCGCCAGCAGTCAATCGACAGCGGGGACCCAGTACTTC

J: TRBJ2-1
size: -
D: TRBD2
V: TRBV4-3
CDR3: CASSQVSGSVNEQFF
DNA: TGCGCCAGCAGCCAAGTTAGCGGGAGTGTAAATGAGCAGTTCTTC

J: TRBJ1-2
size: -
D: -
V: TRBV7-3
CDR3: CASSPGPQGDGYTF
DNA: TGTGCCAGCAGCCCCGGGCCGCAGGGAGATGGCTACACCTTC

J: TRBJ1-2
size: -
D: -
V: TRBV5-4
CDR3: CASSGDNYGYTF
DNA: TGTGCCAGCAGCGGGGACAACTATGGCTACACCTTC

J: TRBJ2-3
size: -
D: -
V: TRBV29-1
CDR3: CSATTTDTQYF
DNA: TGCAGCGCCACTACCACAGATACGCAGTATTTT

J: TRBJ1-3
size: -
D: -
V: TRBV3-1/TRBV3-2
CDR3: CASSQGTAGNTIYF
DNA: TGTGCCAGCAGCCAAGGGACAGCTGGAAACACCATATATTTT

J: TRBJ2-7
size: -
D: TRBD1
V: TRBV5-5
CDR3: CASSLSGGQVGYEQYF
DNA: TGTGCCAGCAGCTTGTCAGGGGGCCAGGTCGGCTACGAGCAGTACTTC

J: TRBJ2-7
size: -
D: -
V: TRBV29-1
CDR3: CSVARTVSYEQYF
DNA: TGCAGCGTCGCCCGGACTGTTTCCTACGAGCAGTACTTC

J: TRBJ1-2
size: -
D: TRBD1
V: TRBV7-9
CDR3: CASSLELGRGRGGYTF
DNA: TGTGCCAGCAGCTTAGAGTTGGGCAGGGGGAGAGGTGGCTACACCTTC

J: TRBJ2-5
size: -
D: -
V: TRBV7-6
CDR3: CASSQRQEETQYF
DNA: TGTGCCAGCAGCCAAAGACAGGAGGAGACCCAGTACTTC

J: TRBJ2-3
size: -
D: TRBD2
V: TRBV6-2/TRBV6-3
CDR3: CASSLGLAGGITDTQYF
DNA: TGTGCCAGCAGTCTGGGACTAGCGGGGGGGATAACAGATACGCAGTATTTT

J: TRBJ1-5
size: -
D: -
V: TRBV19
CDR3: CASSIWDGNSNQPQHF
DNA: TGTGCCAGTAGTATCTGGGACGGCAATAGCAATCAGCCCCAGCATTTT

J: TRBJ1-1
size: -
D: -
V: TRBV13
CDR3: CASSRLLNTEAFF
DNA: TGTGCCAGCAGCAGGCTACTGAACACTGAAGCTTTCTTT

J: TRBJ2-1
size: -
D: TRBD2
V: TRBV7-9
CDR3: CASSPSGGGSEEQFF
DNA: TGTGCCAGCAGCCCTAGCGGGGGTGGCTCGGAAGAGCAGTTCTTC

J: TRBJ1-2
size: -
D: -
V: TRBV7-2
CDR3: CASSSGAGFSLYRGYTF
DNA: TGTGCCAGCAGCTCCGGGGCCGGGTTTAGTCTGTATAGGGGCTACACCTTC

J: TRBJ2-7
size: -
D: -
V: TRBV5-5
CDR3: CASSLNTYYEQYF
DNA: TGTGCCAGCAGCTTGAACACCTACTACGAGCAGTACTTC

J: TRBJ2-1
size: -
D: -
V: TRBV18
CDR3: CASSRSTVNEQFF
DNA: TGTGCCAGCTCACGTTCGACAGTTAATGAGCAGTTCTTC

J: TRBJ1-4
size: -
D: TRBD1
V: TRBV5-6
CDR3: CASSYRGDDEKLFF
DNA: TGTGCCAGCAGCTACAGGGGGGATGACGAAAAACTGTTTTTT

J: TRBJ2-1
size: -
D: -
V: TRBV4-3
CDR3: CASSQQSREWAGNEQFF
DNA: TGCGCCAGCAGCCAACAATCCCGGGAGTGGGCCGGCAATGAGCAGTTCTTC

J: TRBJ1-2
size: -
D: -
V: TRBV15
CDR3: CATSRDPGINYGYTF
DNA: TGTGCCACCAGCAGAGATCCGGGGATTAACTATGGCTACACCTTC

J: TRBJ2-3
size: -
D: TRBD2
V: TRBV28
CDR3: CASSLGSSGTDTQYF
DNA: TGTGCCAGCAGTTTAGGGTCTAGCGGGACAGATACGCAGTATTTT

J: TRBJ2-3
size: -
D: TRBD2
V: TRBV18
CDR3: CASSPTSGSVISTDTQYF
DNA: TGTGCCAGCTCACCAACTAGCGGGAGCGTTATAAGCACAGATACGCAGTATTTT

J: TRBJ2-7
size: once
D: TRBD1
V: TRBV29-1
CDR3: CSVVGGPGQTSYEQYF
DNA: TGCAGCGTTGTTGGGGGTCCGGGACAGACCTCCTACGAGCAGTACTTC

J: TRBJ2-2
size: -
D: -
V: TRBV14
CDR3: CASSPWTALNTGELFF
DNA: TGTGCCAGCAGCCCCTGGACGGCTCTGAACACCGGGGAGCTGTTTTTT

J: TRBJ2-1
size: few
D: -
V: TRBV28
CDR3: CASSFSGQGIYEQFF
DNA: TGTGCCAGCAGTTTTTCGGGTCAGGGGATCTATGAGCAGTTCTTC

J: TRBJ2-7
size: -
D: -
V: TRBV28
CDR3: CASSASVYEQYF
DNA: TGTGCCAGCAGCGCTAGCGTCTACGAGCAGTACTTC

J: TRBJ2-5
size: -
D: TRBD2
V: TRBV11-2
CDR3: CASSFRLAGGGETQYF
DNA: TGTGCCAGCAGCTTCCGACTAGCGGGAGGAGGCGAGACCCAGTACTTC

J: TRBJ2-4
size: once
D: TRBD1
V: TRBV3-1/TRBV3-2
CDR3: CASSQSQGARNIQYF
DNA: TGTGCCAGCAGCCAAAGCCAGGGGGCCCGAAACATTCAGTACTTC

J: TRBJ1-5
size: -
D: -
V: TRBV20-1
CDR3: CSASAFPVTGNQPQHF
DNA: TGCAGTGCTAGTGCTTTTCCGGTTACCGGCAATCAGCCCCAGCATTTT

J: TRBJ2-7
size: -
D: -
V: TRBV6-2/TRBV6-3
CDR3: CASSWRDSYEQYF
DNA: TGTGCCAGCAGTTGGCGGGACAGCTACGAGCAGTACTTC

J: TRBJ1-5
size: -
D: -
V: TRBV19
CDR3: CASSISAASNQPQHF
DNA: TGTGCCAGTAGTATATCGGCTGCGAGCAATCAGCCCCAGCATTTT

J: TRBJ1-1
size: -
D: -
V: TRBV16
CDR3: CASSHNSEGTEAFF
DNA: TGTGCCAGCAGCCACAACTCAGAGGGGACTGAAGCTTTCTTT

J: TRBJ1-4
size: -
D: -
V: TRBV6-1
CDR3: CASSDRATTNEKLFF
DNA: TGTGCCAGCAGTGACAGGGCTACTACTAATGAAAAACTGTTTTTT

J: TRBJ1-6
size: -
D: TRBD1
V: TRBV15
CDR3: CATSRDRDNSPLHF
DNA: TGTGCCACCAGCCGGGACAGGGACAATTCACCCCTCCACTTT

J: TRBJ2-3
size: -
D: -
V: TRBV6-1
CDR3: CASSEIGDTQYF
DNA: TGTGCCAGCAGTGAAATCGGAGATACGCAGTATTTT

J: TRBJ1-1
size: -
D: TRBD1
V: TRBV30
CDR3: CAWRTGLDTEAFF
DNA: TGTGCCTGGAGGACAGGGTTGGACACTGAAGCTTTCTTT

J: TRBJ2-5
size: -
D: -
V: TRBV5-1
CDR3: CASSLTGGQETQYF
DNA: TGCGCCAGCAGCTTGACAGGCGGGCAAGAGACCCAGTACTTC

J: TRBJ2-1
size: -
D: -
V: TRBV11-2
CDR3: CASSRGHNEQFF
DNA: TGTGCCAGCAGCCGTGGGCACAATGAGCAGTTCTTC